A single sample gave rise to the 23 T cell receptor beta chains below, sequenced in a study of Ad26.COV2.S vaccination and SARS-CoV-2 variants (dated by TCRdb to the early 2020s). Interpreted using the paper, the treatment or condition label stands for: approximately 18 received Ad26.COV2.S at low or high dose, single or two shots; several received placebo; per-sample allocation not given. For vaccine and placebo recipients, repertoires were sequenced using samples collected on day 63 after the first injection. Libraries were made using the immunoSEQ multiplex PCR assay. TCRdb holds this immuneACCESS table with in-frame rearrangements only. Some clones are missing; in checked studies, unresolved V genes explain under half, and the rest has no known cause. The sample data list some 340,000 clones, and roughly 84% of these were observed just once. More than 1.5% of the sample is taken by the ten largest.

The specimen comprised peripheral blood, sampled in a trial of Ad26.COV2.S vaccine versus placebo. Every receptor here comes from a person aged 18 to 59 who received the Ad26.COV2.S COVID-19 vaccine or a placebo.

V usage is TRBV6-2 or TRBV6-3 and J usage is TRBJ2-7; 14 bases fit TRBD2. The CDR3 totals 17 residues. CDR1 and CDR2 (germline): MNHEY, SVGEGT. V gave up 2 bases and J gave up 2 bases; unmatched junction bases: 5. The CDR3 sequence is CASSYTRTSGGTYEQYF. CDR3 nucleotide sequence: TGTGCCAGCAGTTACACCCGGACTAGCGGGGGGACCTACGAGCAGTACTTC.

V usage is TRBV2 and J usage is TRBJ1-2, with 10 bases lining up with TRBD1. Germline assignment: CDR1 SNHLY and CDR2 FYNNEI. The CDR3 is made up of 15 amino acids. V dropped 4 bases and J dropped 8; count of bases not matched to a gene: 10. The DNA of the CDR3 is TGTGCCAGCAGTGCGCCCTACCGGGACAGGGGAGGCTACACCTTC. Amino acids: CASSAPYRDRGGYTF.

J is TRBJ2-3 and V is TRBV7-8, with D hard to call. Trimming left V 3 bases short and J 0 bases short, with 10 bases between. The CDR3 consists of 15 residues. The germline V gene has CDR1 SGHVS and CDR2 FQNEAQ. CDR3 residues: CASSFTSASTDTQYF. For the CDR3, the DNA is TGTGCCAGCAGCTTTACCTCGGCTAGCACAGATACGCAGTATTTT.

The chain uses TRBV10-3 and TRBJ1-2; TRBD1 aligns across 7 bases. Germline V CDR1 and CDR2: ENHRY, SYGVKD. The CDR3 totals 16 residues. V lost 0 bases, J lost 1 base, and 5 bases stayed unmatched. The CDR3 bases are TGTGCCATCAGTGAGTCGAAACAGGGGCTTAACTATGGCTACACCTTC. Translated, it gives CAISESKQGLNYGYTF.

The V and J genes are TRBV12-3 or TRBV12-4 and TRBJ1-5; D is uncertain. There are 13 residues in the CDR3. V was clipped by 7 bases and J by 3 bases, with 10 bases between them. The CDR3 here is CASTWDHNQPQHF. The CDR3 bases are TGTGCCAGCACTTGGGATCACAATCAGCCCCAGCATTTT.

The chain carries TRBV11-2 and TRBJ2-6; a weak D match, TRBD2 (5 bases). Germline lookup yields CDR1 SGHAT and CDR2 FQNNGV. V lost 6 bases and J 4 bases, leaving 13 bases between the germline ends. The CDR3 spans 15 residues. CDR3 in amino acids: CASRKAGVGANVLTF. The CDR3 coding sequence is TGTGCCAGCAGAAAAGCCGGGGTGGGGGCCAACGTCCTGACTTTC. The whole variable domain, filled in from reference TRBV11-2 and TRBJ2-6, reads EAGVAQSPRYKIIEKRQSVAFWCNPISGHATLYWYQQILGQGPKLLIQFQNNGVVDDSQLPKDRFSAERLKGVDSTLKIQPAKLEDSAVYLCASRKAGVGANVLTFGAGSRLTVL.

The V and J genes are TRBV6-2 or TRBV6-3 and TRBJ2-7; a possible D gene is TRBD1 (6 bases). Germline V gives CDR1 MNHEY, CDR2 SVGEGT. V was clipped by 5 bases and J by 3 bases, with 17 bases between them. The CDR3 spans 15 residues. CDR3 nucleotide sequence: TGTGCCAGCAGTATCCCTCGGGACATCTACTACGAGCAGTACTTC. Translated: CASSIPRDIYYEQYF.

This rearrangement joins TRBV6-6 to TRBJ2-3, with D perhaps matching TRBD2 (5 bases). Germline values: CDR1 MNHNY, CDR2 SVGAGI (reference sequence). The V and J ends lost 5 bases and 3 bases respectively, with 6 bases between them. The CDR3 consists of 12 residues. The CDR3 nucleotides read TGTGCCAGCAGTAGAGGGACAGATACGCAGTATTTT. It is translated as CASSRGTDTQYF.

This clone came up once. This chain joins TRBV30 and TRBJ2-2; possible D gene TRBD1, 6 bases. Germline CDR1 is GTSNPN and CDR2 is SVGIG (reference sequence). The CDR3 runs to 18 residues. Trimming removed 4 bases from V and 4 bases from J, with 25 bases in between. CDR3 in DNA: TGTGCCTGGAAGATCAGGGGAACCTCCCGGGGTGGCACCGGGGAGCTGTTTTTT. Its protein product is CAWKIRGTSRGGTGELFF.

The chain couples TRBV6-6 to TRBJ2-2; 8 nucleotides match TRBD1. Trimming took 4 bases from V and 6 from J; bases not matched to a gene: 10. The germline gives CDR1 MNHNY, CDR2 SVGAGI (reference sequence). CDR3 length: 16 residues. CDR3 nucleotides: TGTGCCAGCAGTTCCCAGGACAGGGACAAGGCCGGGGAGCTGTTTTTT. Its translation: CASSSQDRDKAGELFF.

The chain carries TRBV29-1 and TRBJ2-5, with TRBD2 as a possible D gene (5 bases). The CDR3 totals 14 residues. Germline assignment: CDR1 SQVTM and CDR2 ANQGSEA. V lost 1 base and J lost 1, with 10 bases in between. In DNA form, the CDR3 reads TGCAGCGTTGAAGGGAGGTGGGGCCAAGAGACCCAGTACTTC. Its translation: CSVEGRWGQETQYF. The entire variable domain, with the rest obtained from reference TRBV29-1 and TRBJ2-5, is as follows: SAVISQKPSRDICQRGTSLTIQCQVDSQVTMMFWYRQQPGQSLTLIATANQGSEATYESGFVIDKFPISRPNLTFSTLTVSNMSPEDSSIYLCSVEGRWGQETQYFGPGTRLLVL.

CDR3 sequence (DNA): TGTGCCAGCAGTCCAGGAGCCGTCGTGAGGGGAGGATCCGGCTACACCTTC. This sequence encodes CASSPGAVVRGGSGYTF. This sequence joins TRBV27 and TRBJ1-2; TRBD1 is a possible D gene (5 bases). V was clipped by 5 bases and J by 8 bases, with 27 bases between them. The germline gives CDR1 MNHEY, CDR2 SMNVEV (reference sequence). The CDR3 extends over 17 amino acids.

The CDR3 reads CASGLETGRFHEQYF. The CDR3 region has the DNA TGTGCCAGCGGATTGGAGACAGGTCGGTTCCACGAGCAGTACTTC. The rearrangement links TRBV2 to TRBJ2-7; the D gene is possibly TRBD1 (6 bases). In germline, CDR1 is SNHLY, CDR2 FYNNEI. Trimming shortened V by 8 bases and J by 5 bases, and 22 bases separated the two germline ends. The CDR3 length is 15 residues.

The rearrangement links TRBV6-5 to TRBJ1-2, with 8 nucleotides matching TRBD1. Germline lookup yields CDR1 MNHEY and CDR2 SVGAGI. The CDR3 extends over 14 amino acids. The ends lost 6 bases at V and 5 bases at J; junction bases unmatched: 8. The CDR3 sequence is CASRQTGAQYGYTF. CDR3 nucleotides: TGTGCCAGCAGACAGACAGGGGCCCAATATGGCTACACCTTC.

This sequence joins TRBV10-1 and TRBJ2-3; 9 positions agree with TRBD2. V shed 2 bases, J shed 1 base, and the junction held 7 bases outside the gene matches. The germline CDR1 and CDR2 sequences are WNHNN and SYGVQD (reference sequence). CDR3 length equals 17 residues. The CDR3 region has the DNA TGCGCCAGCAGTGAGGACAAAGCGGGGGGACGCACAGATACGCAGTATTTT. This sequence encodes CASSEDKAGGRTDTQYF.

The chain joins TRBV18 to TRBJ1-1; the D is unclear. Germline-derived CDR1 and CDR2 are KGHSH and LQKENI. This CDR3 comprises 16 residues. V was shortened by 6 bases and J by 3 bases, with 20 bases between the two germline ends. The CDR3 nucleotides are TGTGCCAGCTCCCCGGCGGGATCCCTGGGATACACTGAAGCTTTCTTT. Translated, it gives CASSPAGSLGYTEAFF. The whole variable domain, remainder taken from reference TRBV18 and TRBJ1-1, is NAGVMQNPRHLVRRRGQEARLRCSPMKGHSHVYWYRQLPEEGLKFMVYLQKENIIDESGMPKERFSAEFPKEGPSILRIQQVVRGDSAAYFCASSPAGSLGYTEAFFGQGTRLTVV.

The chain links TRBV2 to TRBJ1-6; D not certain. V lost 2 bases and J lost 5, with 10 bases in between. This CDR3 contains 15 residues. Germline assignment: CDR1 SNHLY and CDR2 FYNNEI. The CDR3 protein is CASSELGFNNSPLHF. CDR3 nucleotide sequence: TGTGCCAGCAGTGAACTCGGCTTTAATAATTCACCCCTCCACTTT.

This chain uses TRBV18 with TRBJ1-6; the match to TRBD1 covers 7 bases. Germline lookup yields CDR1 KGHSH and CDR2 LQKENI. The V and J ends lost 1 base and 3 bases, in that order; junction bases with no gene match: 9. The CDR3 has 18 amino acids. The DNA of the CDR3 is TGTGCCAGCTCACCACTTCCTACAGGGGAAGACTATAATTCACCCCTCCACTTT. This sequence encodes CASSPLPTGEDYNSPLHF.

This clone was picked up one time. The chain employs TRBV2 and TRBJ2-5; the D gene could be TRBD1 or TRBD2 (5 bases each). Germline V lookup: CDR1 SNHLY, CDR2 FYNNEI. With 3 bases removed from V and 9 bases from J, the gap between germline ends came to 14 bases. This CDR3 contains 13 residues. In DNA, the CDR3 is TGTGCCAGCAGTGATTGGGGCAAGAGGGCCCAGTACTTC. This sequence encodes CASSDWGKRAQYF.

The chain employs TRBV7-2 and TRBJ2-3; a weak D match, TRBD2 (6 bases). The length of the CDR3 is 14 residues. Between the trimmed V and J ends, which lost 2 bases and 4 bases, there was a span of 10 bases. Germline CDR1 SGHTA, CDR2 FQGNSA. The CDR3 sequence: CASSLQRAPDTQYF. Here the CDR3 DNA reads TGTGCCAGCAGCTTACAGCGGGCCCCAGATACGCAGTATTTT.

As for this clone: This same CDR3 is encoded by further DNA sequences in the sample. The chain combines TRBV6-5 with TRBJ1-6, with D unresolved. CDR3 length equals 13 residues. Trimming took off 2 bases at V and 7 bases at J, with 6 bases between the two ends. CDR1 and CDR2 (germline): MNHEY, SVGAGI. CDR3 sequence: CASSYARNSPLHF. For the CDR3, the DNA is TGTGCCAGCAGTTACGCGAGAAATTCACCCCTCCACTTT.

The chain joins TRBV18 to TRBJ1-2, with 7 bases identical to TRBD1. The CDR3 has 14 amino acids. Germline values: CDR1 KGHSH, CDR2 LQKENI. V was pared by 2 bases and J by 7 bases, with 7 bases of the junction left unmatched. The CDR3 loop is CASSPDRESRGYTF. The CDR3 nucleotides read TGTGCCAGCTCACCAGACAGGGAGTCTCGTGGCTACACCTTC.

V gene TRBV5-4 combines with J gene TRBJ2-2, with 13 bases matching TRBD2. This CDR3 contains 18 residues. The ends lost 3 bases at V and 2 bases at J; junction bases unmatched: 7. CDR1 SGHNT and CDR2 YYREEE come from the germline V gene (reference sequence). The CDR3 sequence: CASSSRTSGGLNTGELFF. The CDR3 coding sequence is TGTGCCAGCAGCTCTAGGACTAGCGGGGGCCTTAACACCGGGGAGCTGTTTTTT.